These 32 T cell receptor beta chains were sequenced from one sample in a study of blood T cell repertoires in COVID-19. Profiling relied on immunoSEQ multiplex PCR, and the TCRdb table lists in-frame clones only, not all of them. Of approximately 100,000 clones detected, approximately 84% appear once; the ten largest clones hold more than 2%. Sequencing was performed on peripheral blood. These receptors were collected from a human donor in a cohort sampled during active COVID-19.

This clone occurred once. The gene calls are TRBV4-1 and TRBJ1-2; TRBD1 is a possible D gene (6 bases). V was cut by 4 bases and J by 4 bases, with 16 bases left in between. Germline V gene sequence: CDR1 MGHRA, CDR2 YSYEKL. This CDR3 spans 15 amino acids. DNA for the CDR3: TGCGCCAGCAGCCTGACGACAGGTTACCCCTATGGCTACACCTTC. It encodes CASSLTTGYPYGYTF.

The chain uses TRBV6-5 and TRBJ1-1, with D unclear. The V end lost 6 bases, the J end lost 0 bases, and 14 bases lay between the germline ends. This CDR3 has 15 residues. Germline CDR1 MNHEY, CDR2 SVGAGI. The CDR3 reads CASRPQTGMNTEAFF. In DNA form, the CDR3 reads TGTGCCAGCAGGCCCCAGACGGGAATGAACACTGAAGCTTTCTTT.

CDR3 region: CASSERRETRFF. CDR3 coding DNA: TGTGCCAGCAGCGAACGCCGGGAAACTCGGTTCTTC. The chain couples TRBV3-1 (or the pseudogene TRBV3-2) to TRBJ2-1; D is perhaps TRBD2 (5 bases). Deletions cut 5 bases from V and 15 bases from J, with 17 bases between. Germline lookup yields CDR1 LGHDT and CDR2 YNNKEL (reference sequence). This CDR3 comprises 12 residues.

The chain has TRBV28 and TRBJ2-1, with TRBD2 identical over 7 bases. The CDR3 contains 14 residues. The J segment lost 4 bases and the V segment lost 6 bases, leaving 6 bases of the junction unmatched. The germline gives CDR1 MDHEN, CDR2 SYDVKM. The CDR3 DNA follows: TGTGCCAGCAGGGACGTGGGAGGGTACAATGAGCAGTTCTTC. It specifies CASRDVGGYNEQFF.

The rearrangement joins TRBV30 to TRBJ2-2; D gene uncertain. This CDR3 is 15 amino acids long. Germline V CDR1 and CDR2: GTSNPN, SVGIG (reference sequence). Trimming shortened V by 0 bases and J by 0 bases, and 8 bases separated the two germline ends. In DNA form, the CDR3 reads TGTGCCTGGAGTGTACCACAGACGAACACCGGGGAGCTGTTTTTT. Encoded protein: CAWSVPQTNTGELFF.

The chain has TRBV11-2 and TRBJ2-1; a possible D gene is TRBD1 (5 bases). Germline values: CDR1 SGHAT, CDR2 FQNNGV. The CDR3 spans 14 residues. V lost 0 bases and J lost 8, with 11 bases in between. CDR3 loop: CASSLERLRDEQFF. CDR3 nucleotide sequence: TGTGCCAGCAGCTTAGAGCGGCTCAGGGATGAGCAGTTCTTC.

The gene calls are TRBV5-4 and TRBJ2-7; D might be TRBD2 (6 bases). V lost 6 bases and J lost 4, with 26 bases in between. Germline values: CDR1 SGHNT, CDR2 YYREEE (reference sequence). The CDR3 extends over 17 amino acids. In DNA form, the CDR3 reads TGTGCCAGCACCCGTGGTGGAGGGTCGGATCGTATATACGAGCAGTACTTC. It encodes CASTRGGGSDRIYEQYF.

The CDR3 spells CASSAGGQNSPLHF. In nucleotides, the CDR3 is TGTGCCAGCAGCGCAGGGGGACAGAATTCACCCCTCCACTTT. The rearrangement uses TRBV7-3 and TRBJ1-6; 7 nucleotides agree with TRBD1. The CDR3 is made up of 14 amino acids. J was trimmed by 7 bases and V by 5 bases; bases with no gene match: 5. From germline, CDR1 is SGHTA and CDR2 FQGTGA. The whole variable domain, filled in from reference TRBV7-3 and TRBJ1-6, reads GAGVSQTPSNKVTEKGKYVELRCDPISGHTALYWYRQSLGQGPEFLIYFQGTGAADDSGLPNDRFFAVRPEGSVSTLKIQRTERGDSAVYLCASSAGGQNSPLHFGNGTRLTVT.

The chain is built from TRBV12-3 or TRBV12-4 and TRBJ1-2; D not certain. This CDR3 contains 12 residues. Trimming shortened V by 6 bases and J by 8 bases, and 13 bases separated the two germline ends. The CDR3 loop reads CASSPALSGYTF. CDR3 nucleotides: TGTGCCAGCAGCCCCGCACTCTCAGGCTACACCTTC.

This sequence joins TRBV7-9 and TRBJ1-1, with 8 bases identical to TRBD1. The CDR3 has 18 amino acids. J lost 5 bases, V lost 4 bases, and 18 bases had no gene match. CDR1 and CDR2 (germline): SEHNR, FQNEAQ (reference sequence). The CDR3 coding sequence is TGTGCCAGCAGCTCCTCAGGGGGCCTACTGTCTTTCGGAACTGAAGCTTTCTTT. Translation: CASSSSGGLLSFGTEAFF.

The genes are TRBV6-4 and TRBJ2-1; the D gene is possibly TRBD1 (6 bases). The CDR3 spans 12 residues. V was trimmed by 5 bases and J by 9 bases, leaving 11 bases between them. Germline CDR1 and CDR2: MRHNA and SNTAGT. CDR3 sequence (DNA): TGTGCCAGCAGTTCTACAGGGACTGAGCAGTTCTTC. Residues: CASSSTGTEQFF.

The V and J genes are TRBV3-1 (or the pseudogene TRBV3-2) and TRBJ2-7; maybe TRBD1 (6 bases). The length of the CDR3 is 15 residues. The germline gives CDR1 LGHDT, CDR2 YNNKEL (reference sequence). Trimming took off 3 bases at V and 1 base at J, with 13 bases between the two ends. CDR3 in amino acids: CASSHDRPYSYEQYF. The CDR3 DNA sequence: TGTGCCAGCAGCCACGACAGGCCTTATTCCTACGAGCAGTACTTC.

This chain joins TRBV25-1 and TRBJ1-3, with D perhaps matching TRBD1 (6 bases). The CDR3 totals 15 residues. Germline V lookup: CDR1 MGHDK, CDR2 SYGVNS. V lost 4 bases, J lost 1 base, and 11 bases lay in between. In DNA form, the CDR3 reads TGTGCCAGCAGTGCACAGGGTATATCTGGAAACACCATATATTTT. Its protein is CASSAQGISGNTIYF.

The J gene is TRBJ2-3, the V gene TRBV19; D is unclear. CDR3 length: 14 amino acids. V shed 8 bases and J shed 3 bases, with 15 bases lying between them. Per the germline V gene, CDR1 is LNHDA and CDR2 is SQIVND (reference sequence). CDR3 sequence reads: CASGLGLATDTQYF. DNA of the CDR3: TGTGCCAGTGGGCTGGGCCTTGCAACAGATACGCAGTATTTT.

This rearrangement joins TRBV3-1 (or the pseudogene TRBV3-2) to TRBJ1-2, with TRBD1 as a possible D gene (5 bases). CDR3 length equals 14 residues. The V gene lost 1 base and the J gene lost 2 bases, with 8 bases spanning the gap. CDR1 is LGHDT and CDR2 is YNNKEL in the germline V gene (reference sequence). The CDR3 spells CASSQGGGNYGYTF. The CDR3 nucleotides read TGTGCCAGCAGCCAAGGGGGGGGGAACTATGGCTACACCTTC.

This clone is deemed medium-sized. The chain employs TRBV11-2 and TRBJ1-1; no definite D call. Germline assignment: CDR1 SGHAT and CDR2 FQNNGV. The CDR3 covers 16 residues. V was clipped by 1 base and J by 2 bases, with 14 bases between them. This chain's CDR3 is CASSLAGIHGNTEAFF. The CDR3 region has the DNA TGTGCCAGCAGCTTAGCGGGAATTCATGGTAACACTGAAGCTTTCTTT.

The chain uses TRBV6-2 or TRBV6-3 and TRBJ2-1, with D tentatively TRBD2 (5 bases). This CDR3 has 16 residues. The V end lost 0 bases, the J end lost 5 bases, and 14 bases lay between the germline ends. Looked up from germline, CDR1 is MNHEY and CDR2 is SVGEGT. CDR3 protein: CASSYSPGDLNNEQFF. CDR3 sequence (DNA): TGTGCCAGCAGTTACTCGCCCGGGGATTTAAACAATGAGCAGTTCTTC.

This clone turned up a few times. The gene calls are TRBV5-1 and TRBJ2-3; D might be TRBD1 (6 bases). Germline-derived CDR1 and CDR2 are SGHRS and YFSETQ. This CDR3 region has 14 residues. The V end was cut by 1 base, the J end by 6 bases, with 12 bases between. Here the CDR3 reads CASSLMSGADTQYF. The CDR3 coding sequence is TGCGCCAGCAGCTTGATGTCAGGGGCCGATACGCAGTATTTT.

The chain couples TRBV10-2 to TRBJ1-2, with TRBD1 matching over 7 bases. The CDR3 runs 14 residues. CDR1 and CDR2 (germline): WSHSY, SAAADI. Losses at the gene ends were 6 bases for V and 2 bases for J; bases not matched to a gene: 6. The CDR3 loop reads CASSGRGKNYGYTF. CDR3 bases: TGCGCCAGCAGCGGCAGGGGGAAGAACTATGGCTACACCTTC.

The chain is built from TRBV28 and TRBJ2-3, with no clear D. Germline V gene lookup returns CDR1 MDHEN and CDR2 SYDVKM. The CDR3 sequence is 15 residues long. Trimming took 2 bases from V and 4 from J, leaving 13 bases between them. The CDR3 region has the DNA TGTGCCAGCAGTTTACGGCTGGTTGGGCCAGATACGCAGTATTTT. Translating it yields CASSLRLVGPDTQYF.

The rearrangement joins TRBV7-9 to TRBJ1-5; 7 nucleotides match TRBD1. This CDR3 is 17 amino acids long. J gave up 5 bases and V 4 bases, and 14 bases lay outside the gene matches. From germline, CDR1 is SEHNR and CDR2 FQNEAQ (reference sequence). The CDR3 nucleotides read TGTGCCAGCAGCTCTACGGGGGACAGAAATAACCATCAGCCCCAGCATTTT. Encoded protein: CASSSTGDRNNHQPQHF.

This clone has only a few counts. The chain links TRBV2 to TRBJ1-2; 8 positions match TRBD1. Trimming took 5 bases from V and 7 from J; bases not matched to a gene: 3. The germline CDR1 and CDR2 sequences are SNHLY and FYNNEI. CDR3 length equals 12 residues. The CDR3 sequence: CASSQGAGGYTF. The CDR3 nucleotides are TGTGCCAGCAGTCAGGGGGCGGGTGGCTACACCTTC.

The chain has TRBV28 and TRBJ1-2, with 7 bases fitting TRBD1. Germline CDR1 is MDHEN and CDR2 is SYDVKM. Germline trimming cut 8 bases from V and 6 bases from J; bases unmatched to any gene: 6. The CDR3 has 12 amino acids. CDR3 nucleotides: TGTGCCAGCCAACAGGGGAACCATGGCTACACCTTC. It codes for CASQQGNHGYTF.

This chain joins TRBV5-1 and TRBJ1-2; D perhaps matches TRBD1 (6 bases). Germline V gene lookup returns CDR1 SGHRS and CDR2 YFSETQ. Trimming removed 0 bases from V and 7 bases from J, with 16 bases in between. This CDR3 spans 15 amino acids. The DNA of the CDR3 is TGCGCCAGCAGCTTGGCGTCACAGGGTTTTGGTGGCTACACCTTC. This sequence encodes CASSLASQGFGGYTF.

The genes are TRBV28 and TRBJ1-5; D is possibly TRBD1 (6 bases). This CDR3 comprises 16 residues. Germline CDR1 reads MDHEN; CDR2 reads SYDVKM. V was trimmed by 4 bases and J by 6 bases, leaving 19 bases between them. The CDR3 here is CASSSLRGGVGQPQHF. CDR3 nucleotides: TGTGCCAGCAGTTCCCTTAGGGGGGGCGTAGGTCAGCCCCAGCATTTT.

The chain is built from TRBV4-1 and TRBJ1-3; 7 bases line up with TRBD1. From germline, CDR1 is MGHRA and CDR2 YSYEKL. CDR3 size: 14 residues. J was trimmed by 6 bases and V by 8 bases; bases with no gene match: 10. This CDR3 is CASSPGQNSNTIYF. CDR3 DNA sequence: TGCGCCAGCTCCCCGGGACAGAACTCAAACACCATATATTTT.

The chain carries TRBV5-5 and TRBJ1-1, with TRBD1 as a possible D gene (5 bases). CDR1 SGHKS and CDR2 YYEKEE come from the germline V gene (reference sequence). The germline V and J ends were trimmed by 6 bases and 0 bases, with 9 bases remaining between them. The CDR3 extends over 13 amino acids. CDR3 loop: CASNDRLNTEAFF. The CDR3 bases are TGTGCCAGCAACGACAGACTGAACACTGAAGCTTTCTTT.

V is TRBV25-1 and J is TRBJ1-3; D not certain. CDR1 and CDR2 from the germline V gene are MGHDK and SYGVNS. V was cut by 1 base and J by 9 bases, with 13 bases left in between. The CDR3 is 14 residues long. CDR3 residues: CASSESQAVGTIYF. In nucleotides, the CDR3 is TGTGCCAGCAGTGAATCACAAGCGGTGGGCACCATATATTTT.

The V call is TRBV11-2, the J call TRBJ2-3; 8 bases are shared with TRBD1. V lost 3 bases to trimming and J lost 2 bases; unmatched junction nucleotides: 7. Germline CDR1 reads SGHAT; CDR2 reads FQNNGV. The CDR3 is made up of 16 amino acids. CDR3: CASSFPGQVFTDTQYF. The CDR3 nucleotides are TGTGCCAGCAGCTTCCCGGGACAGGTATTCACAGATACGCAGTATTTT. Filled out from reference TRBV11-2 and TRBJ2-3, the complete variable domain reads EAGVAQSPRYKIIEKRQSVAFWCNPISGHATLYWYQQILGQGPKLLIQFQNNGVVDDSQLPKDRFSAERLKGVDSTLKIQPAKLEDSAVYLCASSFPGQVFTDTQYFGPGTRLTVL.

The chain links TRBV5-8 to TRBJ2-7, with D unclear. Germline V CDR1 and CDR2: SGHTS, YDEGEE. This CDR3 is built from 16 residues. Trimming stripped 0 bases from V and 0 bases from J, with 13 bases between. The CDR3 nucleotides read TGTGCCAGCAGCTTGGTGGCCCGTCACACCTCCTACGAGCAGTACTTC. Translating it yields CASSLVARHTSYEQYF.

The CDR3 here is CASSYSEVNQPQHF. The CDR3 DNA is TGTGCCAGCAGTTATAGTGAGGTCAATCAGCCCCAGCATTTT. The chain carries TRBV6-6 and TRBJ1-5; D is undetermined. V was shortened by 3 bases and J by 3 bases, with 9 bases between the two germline ends. CDR1 and CDR2 from the germline V gene are MNHNY and SVGAGI (reference sequence). The CDR3 has 14 residues.

J is TRBJ2-1 and V is TRBV19; 9 bases match TRBD2. Germline CDR1 is LNHDA and CDR2 is SQIVND (reference sequence). The CDR3 consists of 16 residues. Losses at the gene ends were 3 bases for V and 4 bases for J; bases not matched to a gene: 7. The DNA for the CDR3 is TGTGCCAGTAGTATGGCTAGCGGGATTGGATACAATGAGCAGTTCTTC. This translates into CASSMASGIGYNEQFF.